This passage covers 28 T cell receptor beta chains from one sample sequenced in a study of blood T cell repertoires in COVID-19 (TCRdb year 2020). The method was the immunoSEQ multiplex PCR assay. TCRdb provides this immuneACCESS table in a form limited to in-frame rearrangements. Some clones are lacking; in checked studies, under half of them reflect an unresolved V gene, and why the rest are absent is not known. A total of under 300,000 clones appear in this sample, about nine tenths of them only once. The ten largest clones capture approximately 2% of the sample. The source material was PBMCs or T cells enriched from blood (not recorded which). These receptors came from a young woman who had recovered from COVID-19.

The CDR3 bases are TGCAGTGCTAGTTCGGCGGGGGACTACAATGAGCAGTTCTTC. It is translated as CSASSAGDYNEQFF. The chain combines TRBV20-1 with TRBJ2-1; TRBD2 matches at 7 bases. Germline V lookup: CDR1 DFQATT, CDR2 SNEGSKA (reference sequence). The CDR3 is 14 amino acids. Trimming at V came to 3 bases and at J to 3 bases, leaving 5 bases not matched to a gene.

The chain is built from TRBV18 and TRBJ1-1, with TRBD1 identical over 7 bases. The J segment lost 6 bases and the V segment lost 4 bases, leaving 5 bases of the junction unmatched. The CDR3 spans 13 residues. Germline V lookup: CDR1 KGHSH, CDR2 LQKENI. The CDR3 loop reads CASSLTGDSEAFF. The CDR3, as DNA: TGTGCCAGCTCACTTACAGGGGATTCTGAAGCTTTCTTT.

This clone was detected only a few times. V is TRBV5-5 and J is TRBJ1-6, with 11 bases lining up with TRBD1. V was clipped by 4 bases and J by 10 bases; unmatched bases: 4. Germline CDR1 SGHKS, CDR2 YYEKEE (reference sequence). The CDR3 spans 14 residues. CDR3 DNA sequence: TGTGCCAGCAGCCCTGGGACAGGGGGATCACCCCTCCACTTT. Translation: CASSPGTGGSPLHF.

The chain has TRBV7-6 and TRBJ2-7, with D perhaps TRBD1 (6 bases). V lost 3 bases and J 6 bases, leaving 18 bases between the germline ends. Germline CDR1 and CDR2: SGHVS and FNYEAQ. This CDR3 is built from 15 residues. This chain's CDR3 is CASSLSGQSSGEQYF. The CDR3 region has the DNA TGTGCCAGCAGCTTGTCCGGACAGTCCAGTGGCGAGCAGTACTTC.

The J gene is TRBJ1-5, the V gene TRBV24-1; 9 nucleotides agree with TRBD1. CDR1 is KGHDR and CDR2 is SFDVKD in the germline V gene. This CDR3 has 15 amino acids. V lost 3 bases, J lost 5 bases, and 4 bases stayed unmatched. The CDR3 region has the DNA TGTGCCACCAGTGATAGCTGGACAGGGGATCAGCCCCAGCATTTT. This encodes CATSDSWTGDQPQHF.

J is TRBJ2-1 and V is TRBV7-9; 11 bases align to TRBD1. Germline trimming cut 5 bases from V and 8 bases from J; bases unmatched to any gene: 8. CDR3 length: 15 amino acids. Germline CDR1 reads SEHNR; CDR2 reads FQNEAQ (reference sequence). The CDR3: CASSPWTGGGDEQFF. The CDR3 DNA is TGTGCCAGCAGCCCATGGACAGGGGGCGGGGATGAGCAGTTCTTC.

This clone was recorded once. The rearrangement links TRBV9 to TRBJ1-3; TRBD1 aligns across 7 bases. CDR3 length equals 15 residues. Trimming removed 4 bases from V and 0 bases from J; junction bases left unmatched: 4. The germline gives CDR1 SGDLS, CDR2 YYNGEE. The CDR3 sequence is CASSIQGVSGNTIYF. The CDR3 region has the DNA TGTGCCAGCAGCATCCAGGGGGTCTCTGGAAACACCATATATTTT.

The chain employs TRBV5-8 and TRBJ2-3; D may be TRBD1 (6 bases). The CDR3 is 15 amino acids. Looked up from germline, CDR1 is SGHTS and CDR2 is YDEGEE. V lost 4 bases and J 4 bases, leaving 16 bases between the germline ends. CDR3 in amino acids: CASSLGGQAADTQYF. CDR3 nucleotide sequence: TGTGCCAGCAGCCTTGGGGGCCAGGCGGCAGATACGCAGTATTTT. Supplemented by reference TRBV5-8 and TRBJ2-3, the full variable domain reads EAGVTQSPTHLIKTRGQQATLRCSPISGHTSVYWYQQALGLGLQFLLWYDEGEERNRGNFPPRFSGRQFPNYSSELNVNALELEDSALYLCASSLGGQAADTQYFGPGTRLTVL.

The rearrangement uses TRBV13 and TRBJ2-7; 8 nucleotides align to TRBD1. Trimming removed 3 bases from V and 2 bases from J; junction bases left unmatched: 6. CDR3 length: 15 amino acids. The germline V gene has CDR1 PRHDT and CDR2 FYEKMQ (reference sequence). DNA for the CDR3: TGTGCCAGCAGCTTGCGACAGGGGACCACCTACGAGCAGTACTTC. Encoded protein: CASSLRQGTTYEQYF.

The gene calls are TRBV11-2 and TRBJ2-5, with D possibly being TRBD1 (5 bases). Germline CDR1 is SGHAT and CDR2 is FQNNGV. The length of the CDR3 is 13 residues. Trimming removed 1 base at V and 9 bases at J, with 12 bases between. The CDR3 nucleotides read TGTGCCAGCAGCTTAGGCAGGGAATCGTCCCAGTACTTC. This gives the protein CASSLGRESSQYF.

This chain uses TRBV3-1 (or the pseudogene TRBV3-2) with TRBJ1-4, with a possible D match to TRBD1 (6 bases). The V and J ends lost 7 bases and 7 bases respectively, with 16 bases between them. This CDR3 has 14 amino acids. CDR1 is LGHDT and CDR2 is YNNKEL in the germline V gene (reference sequence). The chain's CDR3 is CASTLSGGAEKLFF. The CDR3 DNA reads TGTGCCAGCACCTTAAGTGGGGGGGCTGAAAAACTGTTTTTT.

The V and J genes are TRBV19 and TRBJ1-3; TRBD1 matches at 7 bases. V lost 5 bases, J lost 0 bases, and 10 bases stayed unmatched. The CDR3 runs to 17 residues. Germline lookup yields CDR1 LNHDA and CDR2 SQIVND (reference sequence). The CDR3: CASSVRTGRNSGNTIYF. The CDR3 DNA sequence: TGTGCCAGTAGTGTCCGGACAGGACGGAACTCTGGAAACACCATATATTTT.

Only one count was recorded for this clone. V and J are TRBV28 and TRBJ1-5, with TRBD1 matching over 7 bases. The CDR3 has 17 residues. V was pared by 6 bases and J by 0 bases, with 11 bases of the junction left unmatched. Germline V lookup: CDR1 MDHEN, CDR2 SYDVKM. The CDR3 loop reads CASRQGYRGFSNQPQHF. CDR3 sequence (DNA): TGTGCCAGCAGGCAGGGCTACAGGGGCTTTAGCAATCAGCCCCAGCATTTT.

As concerns this clone: The germline gene is not matched at one end of the junction; a read error may be the cause. V usage is TRBV18 and J usage is TRBJ2-7; 7 bases align to TRBD1. The germline CDR1 and CDR2 sequences are KGHSH and LQKENI. CDR3 length: 14 amino acids. The CDR3 DNA is TGTGCCAGCTCTCCACAGGGGCCACCGGACGAGCAGTACTTC. Translated: CASSPQGPPDEQYF.

The gene calls are TRBV13 and TRBJ2-1; D unresolved. With 6 bases removed from V and 7 bases from J, the gap between germline ends came to 7 bases. Per germline, CDR1 PRHDT and CDR2 FYEKMQ (reference sequence). The CDR3 is 11 residues long. Written as DNA, the CDR3 is TGTGCCAGCAGTCCGACAAATGAGCAGTTCTTC. Its protein product is CASSPTNEQFF.

The CDR3: CASSQYPGNNQPQHF. DNA of the CDR3: TGCGCCAGCAGTCAATACCCGGGAAACAATCAGCCCCAGCATTTT. The chain couples TRBV23-1 to TRBJ1-5; D unresolved. TRBV23-1 is treated as an ORF (open reading frame) with a function not yet certain. The ends were cut back, 1 base at V and 3 bases at J, with 10 bases in the middle. The CDR3 has 15 residues.

This clone was picked up a small number of times. CDR3 DNA: TGTGCCAGCAGGTCCAGGGTGCCCTCGAGCAATCAGCCCCAGCATTTT. It codes for CASRSRVPSSNQPQHF. The chain is built from TRBV28 and TRBJ1-5; tentatively, D is TRBD1 (5 bases). Trimming took 6 bases from V and 1 from J, leaving 16 bases between them. The CDR3 consists of 16 residues. Germline V gives CDR1 MDHEN, CDR2 SYDVKM.

This chain joins TRBV13 and TRBJ1-6, with D maybe TRBD1 (5 bases). The CDR3 extends over 15 amino acids. Looked up from germline, CDR1 is PRHDT and CDR2 is FYEKMQ (reference sequence). The V gene lost 0 bases and the J gene lost 9 bases, with 12 bases spanning the gap. The CDR3 DNA reads as TGTGCCAGCAGCTTAGGAGCCGGGGGTGGTTCACCCCTCCACTTT. Its translation: CASSLGAGGGSPLHF.

This chain connects TRBV19 to TRBJ1-1, with a possible D match to TRBD1 (5 bases). The germline V gene encodes CDR1 LNHDA and CDR2 SQIVND (reference sequence). Trimming left V 0 bases short and J 3 bases short, with 8 bases between. The CDR3 length is 14 residues. The DNA of the CDR3 is TGTGCCAGTAGTATAGACAGGGTGGACACTGAAGCTTTCTTT. The encoded protein is CASSIDRVDTEAFF. The variable domain in full, with the rest retrieved from reference TRBV19 and TRBJ1-1, is DGGITQSPKYLFRKEGQNVTLSCEQNLNHDAMYWYRQDPGQGLRLIYYSQIVNDFQKGDIAEGYSVSREKKESFPLTVTSAQKNPTAFYLCASSIDRVDTEAFFGQGTRLTVV.

The V call is TRBV12-3 or TRBV12-4, the J call TRBJ2-7; possibly TRBD1 for D (6 bases). Trimming took off 6 bases at V and 2 bases at J, with 11 bases between the two ends. The length of the CDR3 is 13 residues. Written as DNA, the CDR3 is TGTGCCAGCAGAGGGACATCACCCTACGAGCAGTACTTC. Translated: CASRGTSPYEQYF.

In this sample, this clone turned up a few times. CDR3: CASSLIFSGEGREKLFF. The CDR3 bases are TGTGCCAGCAGCTTGATATTTTCAGGGGAGGGTCGCGAAAAACTGTTTTTT. This sequence joins TRBV5-5 and TRBJ1-4; a weak D match, TRBD1 (6 bases). V was pared by 1 base and J by 8 bases, with 21 bases between. Germline CDR1 SGHKS, CDR2 YYEKEE (reference sequence). The CDR3 loop spans 17 amino acids.

Only a few counts were recorded for this clone. This rearrangement joins TRBV4-1 to TRBJ2-7, with TRBD2 identical over 11 bases. CDR1 is MGHRA, CDR2 YSYEKL, per germline. The CDR3 sequence is 15 residues long. Losses at the gene ends were 3 bases for V and 2 bases for J; bases not matched to a gene: 3. The CDR3 loop is CASSQGLADPYEQYF. In DNA form, the CDR3 reads TGCGCCAGCAGCCAGGGACTAGCGGATCCCTACGAGCAGTACTTC.

The J gene is TRBJ1-1, the V gene TRBV29-1; 10 positions match TRBD1. CDR1 and CDR2 from the germline V gene are SQVTM and ANQGSEA. This CDR3 is 17 amino acids long. V lost 0 bases, J lost 0 bases, and 7 bases stayed unmatched. CDR3: CSVEESGTGELNTEAFF. The CDR3 coding sequence is TGCAGCGTTGAAGAATCCGGGACAGGGGAGCTGAACACTGAAGCTTTCTTT.

This clone was detected a few times. The CDR3 DNA follows: TGTGCCAGCGCGGCTTTAGGACTCTCCACAGATACGCAGTATTTT. This translates into CASAALGLSTDTQYF. The V and J genes are TRBV11-1 and TRBJ2-3; a weak D match, TRBD2 (5 bases). V lost 8 bases and J lost 2, with 17 bases in between. Germline CDR1 is SGHAT and CDR2 is FQDESV (reference sequence). This CDR3 has 15 residues.

The chain joins TRBV11-2 to TRBJ1-6; 8 nucleotides align to TRBD1. The V gene's germline CDR1 is SGHAT and CDR2 FQNNGV. J was trimmed by 9 bases and V by 0 bases; bases with no gene match: 16. CDR3 length equals 19 residues. CDR3 residues: CASSLDRSLGGTGRSPLHF. The CDR3 DNA follows: TGTGCCAGCAGCTTAGATCGGTCCCTCGGAGGGACAGGACGTTCACCCCTCCACTTT.

The rearrangement joins TRBV3-1 (or the pseudogene TRBV3-2) to TRBJ1-2, with D possibly TRBD1 on 5 matching bases. V was pared by 1 base and J by 3 bases, with 15 bases between. The CDR3 spans 16 residues. CDR1 and CDR2 from the germline V gene are LGHDT and YNNKEL (reference sequence). The CDR3: CASSQGGAGYYYGYTF. CDR3 DNA sequence: TGTGCCAGCAGCCAAGGTGGGGCAGGGTATTACTATGGCTACACCTTC.

This chain joins TRBV18 and TRBJ1-5; no definite D call. Between the trimmed V and J ends, which lost 3 bases and 10 bases, there was a span of 13 bases. The CDR3 runs 13 residues. CDR1 and CDR2 from the germline V gene are KGHSH and LQKENI. The CDR3 loop reads CASSPGGLEPQHF. CDR3 in DNA: TGTGCCAGCTCACCCGGAGGACTTGAACCCCAGCATTTT.

The chain has TRBV11-2 and TRBJ2-7, with D maybe TRBD2 (5 bases). This CDR3 contains 15 residues. The germline gives CDR1 SGHAT, CDR2 FQNNGV. V was trimmed by 1 base and J by 2 bases, leaving 12 bases between them. CDR3 in DNA: TGTGCCAGCAGCTTAGGCGGCGGGCCCGCCTACGAGCAGTACTTC. Encoded protein: CASSLGGGPAYEQYF.